This T cell receptor (beta chain) comes out of a study of blood T cell repertoires in COVID-19. On the study more broadly: Acute-phase and convalescent COVID-19 samples originated in the United States, Italy and Spain. In each case, the material was cDNA or gDNA derived from T cells, B-cell-depleted T cells, or PBMCs.

Authors' data handling: The authors estimated nucleated cell counts from reference gene primer amplification. The repertoire was sequenced with immunoSEQ multiplex PCR; TCRdb's copy has only in-frame clones and lacks some. The D gene and trimming were derived from the DNA, and the V and J assignments and clone size from that table. The data show 200,000 to 250,000 clones, approximately 90% seen once. Germline V gene data show CDR1 as MNHEY and CDR2 as SMNVEV (reference sequence). V lost 4 bases and J lost 5, with 12 bases in between. This CDR3 has 14 amino acids. The sequenced sample was peripheral blood. The receptor's source is a middle-aged woman with acute or convalescent COVID-19. The V and J genes are TRBV27 and TRBJ2-1; D possibly corresponds to TRBD2 (6 bases). The CDR3 here is CASSWGRTNNEQFF. The DNA for the CDR3 is TGTGCCAGCAGTTGGGGCAGGACTAACAATGAGCAGTTCTTC.